The rows below give T cell receptor beta chains drawn from one sample of a study of shared clonotypes between healthy human individuals. Clones were read by immunoSEQ multiplex PCR, and TCRdb kept only the in-frame ones, dropping some. Of approximately 980,000 clones listed, 76% are singletons. The sample taken for sequencing was memory CD4+ T cells sorted from blood. The source is a man between 18 and 29 years old in good health. Each CDR3 is given with its conserved first and last residue. The D gene is left open where the match is weak. Rows may omit the clone size; those that give it use once, few, many or a size class.

v_gene	d_gene	abundance	j_gene	CDR3nt	CDR3aa
TRBV7-6	TRBD1	NA	TRBJ1-5	TGTGCCAGCAGCTCGGGACAGAGCCCCAATCAGCCCCAGCATTTT	CASSSGQSPNQPQHF
TRBV28	NA	NA	TRBJ1-6	TGTGCCAGCAGTTTCCCCGACACGCGAAATTCACCCCTCCACTTT	CASSFPDTRNSPLHF
TRBV5-5	NA	NA	TRBJ1-4	TGTGCCAGCAGGGCAGGGACTTTTTATGAAAAACTGTTTTTT	CASRAGTFYEKLFF
TRBV5-4	NA	NA	TRBJ2-3	TGTGCCAGCAGCCCGCCCCCCGGGACCACTAGCACAGATACGCAGTATTTT	CASSPPPGTTSTDTQYF
TRBV27	NA	NA	TRBJ1-1	TGTGCCAGCAGTTTCTATAGGGGAAACACTGAAGCTTTCTTT	CASSFYRGNTEAFF
TRBV28	NA	NA	TRBJ2-7	TGTGCCAGCCGAAAGAGAGGGCTCGAGCAGTACTTC	CASRKRGLEQYF
TRBV2	NA	NA	TRBJ1-6	TGTGCCAGCAGTGAAAGGATTTGGAAAGCCAATAATTCACCCCTCCACTTT	CASSERIWKANNSPLHF
TRBV5-1	NA	NA	TRBJ1-3	TGCGCCAGCAGCTTGTATCTCACAGGTTCGGGCACCATATATTTT	CASSLYLTGSGTIYF
TRBV6-1	NA	NA	TRBJ1-1	TGTGCCAGCCGACGAGGAGGCTTGGGCACTGAAGCTTTCTTT	CASRRGGLGTEAFF
TRBV5-4	TRBD2	NA	TRBJ2-5	TGTGCCAGCAGCTCGGGGACTAGTGGGGAGACCCAGTACTTC	CASSSGTSGETQYF
TRBV5-6	NA	NA	TRBJ1-4	TGTGCCAGCAGCGCGGGGACGGACAAACTGTTTTTT	CASSAGTDKLFF
TRBV27	NA	once	TRBJ1-6	TGTGCCAGCAGTGGGGCGGGACTCGGTTCACCCCTCCACTTT	CASSGAGLGSPLHF
TRBV21-1	NA	NA	TRBJ2-7	TGTGCCAACATGGACGGGTACGGGTCCTACGAGCAGTACTTC	CANMDGYGSYEQYF
TRBV5-6	NA	NA	TRBJ2-2	TGTGCCAGCAGCTTGAGGTCCCCCGGGGAGCTGTTTTTT	CASSLRSPGELFF
TRBV5-1	NA	many	TRBJ1-5	TGCGCCAGCAGAGTGGACGACGCAAGTCGGCCCCAGCATTTT	CASRVDDASRPQHF
TRBV6-5	TRBD1	NA	TRBJ1-1	TGTGCCAGCAGCCAAAATCGACAGGGCCAAGCTTTCTTT	CASSQNRQGQAFF
TRBV5-4	TRBD1	NA	TRBJ1-1	TGTGCCAGCAGCGGGGACAGTTTCACTGAAGCTTTCTTT	CASSGDSFTEAFF
TRBV6-5	NA	NA	TRBJ1-6	TGTGCCAGCAGTTATAAAGGGTCCGGCCTTTCACCCCTCCACTTT	CASSYKGSGLSPLHF
TRBV5-6	NA	NA	TRBJ1-2	TGTGCCAGCGCGGAGGGTCCTAACTATGGCTACACCTTC	CASAEGPNYGYTF
TRBV30	NA	NA	TRBJ2-3	TGTGCCTGGATGGGTAGCACAGATACGCAGTATTTT	CAWMGSTDTQYF
TRBV15	TRBD2	NA	TRBJ2-1	TGTGCCACCAGCAGAGATGGAGCGGGGCTCTACAATGAGCAGTTCTTC	CATSRDGAGLYNEQFF
TRBV6-1	TRBD1	NA	TRBJ1-5	TGTGCCAGCAGTGTCCAAGGACAGGTCAGCAATCAGCCCCAGCATTTT	CASSVQGQVSNQPQHF
TRBV5-1	NA	NA	TRBJ2-2	TGCGCCAGCAGCTTGGACCTAACAGGGTCCACCGGGGAGCTGTTTTTT	CASSLDLTGSTGELFF
TRBV4-2	NA	NA	TRBJ2-1	TGTGCCAGCAGCCAAGAAGGGGCCCCTGCCTACAATGAGCAGTTCTTC	CASSQEGAPAYNEQFF
TRBV7-6	NA	NA	TRBJ2-7	TGTGCCAGCAGCTTAAGTAACTCTCCTTTCTACGAGCAGTACTTC	CASSLSNSPFYEQYF
TRBV7-2	NA	NA	TRBJ2-2	TGTGCCAGCAGCTTAGAACTGTACACCGGGGAGCTGTTTTTT	CASSLELYTGELFF
TRBV4-1	TRBD1	NA	TRBJ2-5	TGCGCCAGCAGCCAAGAGGATGACAGGGTTGTAAGAGAGACCCAGTACTTC	CASSQEDDRVVRETQYF
TRBV9	NA	NA	TRBJ2-2	TGTGCCAGCAGCGCGAACCTGGGGGGAACCGGGGAGCTGTTTTTT	CASSANLGGTGELFF
TRBV29-1	NA	NA	TRBJ1-2	TGCAGCGTTGATAAGGGGTTGGGTGTTGCTAACTATGGCTACACCTTC	CSVDKGLGVANYGYTF
TRBV30	TRBD1	NA	TRBJ1-2	TGTGCCTGGAGTGTGATAGGCTCCGGGACAGGGGGTGGCTACACCTTC	CAWSVIGSGTGGGYTF
TRBV30	NA	NA	TRBJ1-1	TGTGCCTGGACCCGGACCCTCACTGAAGCTTTCTTT	CAWTRTLTEAFF
TRBV10-3	NA	once	TRBJ1-1	TGTGCCATCAACTCCTACATGGATGAAGCTTTCTTT	CAINSYMDEAFF